These 30 T cell receptor beta chains were sequenced from one sample in a study of T cells after yellow fever vaccination. MiXCR, applied by TCRdb to the 5' RACE reads, yields one record per CDR3 protein. The sample has some 160,000 distinct CDR3 sequences; 6% to 7.5% are singletons. The sample consisted of CD4+ T cells sorted from PBMCs, taken 5 days after the first yellow fever vaccination. These receptors were collected from a young man who received the YFV17D yellow fever vaccine.

This clonotype was picked up many times. The V call is TRBV20-1, the J call TRBJ2-3; D is unclear. The germline CDR1 and CDR2 sequences are DFQATT and SNEGSKA (reference sequence). V shed 0 bases and J shed 0 bases, with 10 bases lying between them. The CDR3 has 15 residues. In nucleotides, the CDR3 is TGCAGTGCTAGAGATCGCCTACCTAGCACAGATACGCAGTATTTT. This sequence encodes CSARDRLPSTDTQYF.

This clonotype was detected ten times or more. This sequence joins TRBV7-2 and TRBJ2-7; 8 bases are shared with TRBD1. V lost 4 bases and J lost 3; bases outside the gene matches: 5. This CDR3 is 14 amino acids long. Germline CDR1 is SGHTA and CDR2 is FQGNSA. The CDR3 region is CASSSRTGLYEQYF. The CDR3 bases are TGTGCCAGCAGCTCTCGGACAGGGCTCTACGAGCAGTACTTC.

This clonotype was detected ten times or more. The chain couples TRBV5-1 to TRBJ2-1; D is unclear. The V and J ends lost 4 bases and 6 bases respectively, with 11 bases between them. Germline loops: CDR1 SGHRS, CDR2 YFSETQ. The CDR3 has 13 amino acids. CDR3 sequence: CASSQSTLNEQFF. The CDR3 DNA follows: TGCGCCAGCAGCCAATCGACCCTCAATGAGCAGTTCTTC. The full variable domain, rest sourced from reference TRBV5-1 and TRBJ2-1, is KAGVTQTPRYLIKTRGQQVTLSCSPISGHRSVSWYQQTPGQGLQFLFEYFSETQRNKGNFPGRFSGRQFSNSRSEMNVSTLELGDSALYLCASSQSTLNEQFFGPGTRLTVL.

The table lists this clonotype with a few counts. The gene calls are TRBV7-2 and TRBJ1-3; D unresolved. Germline assignment: CDR1 SGHTA and CDR2 FQGNSA. CDR3 size: 15 residues. With 4 bases removed from V and 8 bases from J, the gap between germline ends came to 18 bases. The CDR3 DNA sequence: TGTGCCAGCAGCTCCCACCGGGCAGTTCAAGACACCATATATTTT. Encoded protein: CASSSHRAVQDTIYF.

This clonotype was seen repeatedly, ten times or more. This chain uses TRBV5-1 with TRBJ2-3, with TRBD2 identical over 8 bases. The germline gives CDR1 SGHRS, CDR2 YFSETQ. J lost 2 bases, V lost 1 base, and 9 bases had no gene match. The CDR3 contains 17 residues. The CDR3 here is CASSLRPLAGSTDTQYF. Written as DNA, the CDR3 is TGCGCCAGCAGCTTGAGGCCGTTAGCGGGGTCCACAGATACGCAGTATTTT.

This clonotype was observed at least ten times. The chain combines TRBV4-3 with TRBJ1-1, with TRBD1 matching over 8 bases. Germline values: CDR1 LGHNA, CDR2 YSLEER. The CDR3 loop spans 13 amino acids. V lost 4 bases and J lost 5; bases outside the gene matches: 3. The CDR3, as DNA: TGCGCCAGCAGCCTCAGGACAGGGACTGAAGCTTTCTTT. Its translation: CASSLRTGTEAFF.

This clonotype has just one count. The V gene is TRBV2, the J gene TRBJ2-7; perhaps TRBD2 as D (6 bases). The CDR3 runs to 14 residues. Germline V lookup: CDR1 SNHLY, CDR2 FYNNEI. V lost 6 bases, J lost 5 bases, and 17 bases lay in between. The CDR3 spells CASRETRTYHEQYF. The CDR3 DNA reads as TGTGCCAGCAGAGAGACTAGGACGTACCACGAGCAGTACTTC.

The chain employs TRBV7-2 and TRBJ1-2; weak D call: TRBD1 (6 bases). The CDR3 consists of 15 residues. Germline V gene data show CDR1 as SGHTA and CDR2 as FQGNSA. Trimming removed 4 bases from V and 3 bases from J, with 15 bases in between. The CDR3 nucleotides are TGTGCCAGCAGCTCATACAGGGCTCAGGACTATGGCTACACCTTC. Protein: CASSSYRAQDYGYTF.

This clonotype was observed a few times. V gene TRBV5-5 combines with J gene TRBJ2-7; D unresolved. The CDR3 contains 11 residues. Germline CDR1 SGHKS, CDR2 YYEKEE (reference sequence). Trimming left V 2 bases short and J 3 bases short, with 3 bases between. CDR3 region: CASSFRYEQYF. The CDR3 DNA is TGTGCCAGCAGCTTCCGCTACGAGCAGTACTTC.

The sample holds many counts of this clonotype. CDR3 nucleotides: TGTGCCAGCAGCCACGGGTTCCCAGATACGCAGTATTTT. Amino acids: CASSHGFPDTQYF. The chain is built from TRBV3-1 and TRBJ2-3; D remains ambiguous. Trimming took 3 bases from V and 4 from J, leaving 8 bases between them. The CDR3 totals 13 residues. CDR1 is LGHDT, CDR2 YNNKEL, per germline (reference sequence).

The J gene is TRBJ2-1, the V gene TRBV15; D is unresolved. V was shortened by 0 bases and J by 3 bases, with 12 bases between the two germline ends. Germline CDR1 LNHNV, CDR2 YYDKDF (reference sequence). The CDR3 extends over 16 amino acids. The CDR3: CATSRDRLVSYNEQFF. DNA of the CDR3: TGTGCCACCAGCAGAGATCGATTAGTAAGCTACAATGAGCAGTTCTTC.

This clonotype was recorded at least ten times. This chain connects TRBV30 to TRBJ2-7, with TRBD1 matching over 8 bases. Per the germline V gene, CDR1 is GTSNPN and CDR2 is SVGIG (reference sequence). The ends lost 0 bases at V and 2 bases at J; junction bases unmatched: 6. CDR3 length equals 15 residues. CDR3 loop: CAWSVGTGVPYEQYF. The CDR3 bases are TGTGCCTGGAGTGTAGGGACAGGAGTACCCTACGAGCAGTACTTC.

This clonotype was recorded many times. The gene calls are TRBV5-1 and TRBJ1-2; D ambiguous. V lost 4 bases to trimming and J lost 2 bases, with 15 bases between them. CDR1 is SGHRS, CDR2 YFSETQ, per germline. This CDR3 region has 15 residues. The CDR3 reads CASSLTVPPNYGYTF. Written as DNA, the CDR3 is TGCGCCAGCAGCCTCACTGTACCACCGAACTATGGCTACACCTTC.

This clonotype was counted many times. This sequence joins TRBV7-2 and TRBJ2-5; D is ambiguous. V gave up 5 bases and J gave up 1 base, with 11 bases separating them. The length of the CDR3 is 14 residues. In germline, CDR1 is SGHTA, CDR2 FQGNSA. CDR3 nucleotide sequence: TGTGCCAGCAGCCAGAGGTGGTCCCAAGAGACCCAGTACTTC. This gives the protein CASSQRWSQETQYF.

This clonotype was found a few times. J is TRBJ2-3 and V is TRBV5-1; either TRBD1 or TRBD2 may fit D (5 bases each). V was trimmed by 7 bases and J by 0 bases, leaving 21 bases between them. CDR3 length equals 17 residues. Germline V gene data show CDR1 as SGHRS and CDR2 as YFSETQ. This CDR3 is CASSSSLGGSSTDTQYF. DNA for the CDR3: TGCGCCAGCTCAAGCTCCCTTGGGGGATCTAGCACAGATACGCAGTATTTT.

This clonotype was picked up many times. V is TRBV29-1 and J is TRBJ2-3; 10 positions agree with TRBD2. The CDR3 is 16 amino acids. Trimming cost V 4 bases and J 6 bases; bases outside gene matches: 13. The germline V gene encodes CDR1 SQVTM and CDR2 ANQGSEA. As DNA, the CDR3 is TGCAGCGTTGCGGTCGGCCTAGCGGGGGCTGGGGATACGCAGTATTTT. It encodes CSVAVGLAGAGDTQYF.

Turning to this clonotype: A read error is possible here, since a much larger clone lies one base away. This chain connects TRBV4-1 to TRBJ1-5; 7 bases map to TRBD1. CDR1 MGHRA and CDR2 YSYEKL come from the germline V gene. The junction had 11 bases not matched to a gene; V was cut back by 5 bases and J by 1 base. This CDR3 is 17 amino acids long. The CDR3 loop reads CASSYLYGTASNQPQHF. The CDR3 DNA reads as TGCGCCAGCAGCTACCTCTATGGGACAGCGAGCAATCAGCCCCAGCATTTT.

Judged by abundance, this clonotype is medium-sized. J is TRBJ2-1 and V is TRBV5-1; 10 bases align to TRBD2. Germline-derived CDR1 and CDR2 are SGHRS and YFSETQ. The CDR3 runs 14 residues. V shed 0 bases and J 10 bases; nucleotides not matched to a gene: 4. CDR3 in amino acids: CASSLATSGEEQFF. CDR3 nucleotide sequence: TGCGCCAGCAGCTTGGCAACTAGCGGGGAAGAGCAGTTCTTC.

The J gene is TRBJ2-1, the V gene TRBV7-3, with a weak D call TRBD1 (6 bases). Trimming took off 5 bases at V and 7 bases at J, with 12 bases between the two ends. This CDR3 is built from 13 residues. CDR1 and CDR2 from the germline V gene are SGHTA and FQGTGA. CDR3 DNA: TGTGCCAGCAGCGAGAGCAGGGGTAATGAGCAGTTCTTC. It specifies CASSESRGNEQFF.

The V call is TRBV2, the J call TRBJ2-3, with D possibly TRBD2 on 5 matching bases. Germline CDR1 SNHLY, CDR2 FYNNEI. V lost 4 bases, J lost 4 bases, and 9 bases lay in between. The CDR3 has 13 residues. The CDR3 reads CASSAEVADTQYF. CDR3 coding DNA: TGTGCCAGCAGTGCGGAGGTCGCAGATACGCAGTATTTT.

This chain uses TRBV18 with TRBJ2-1, with TRBD1 matching 7 bases. Germline CDR1 is KGHSH and CDR2 is LQKENI. Trimming at V came to 5 bases and at J to 7 bases, leaving 8 bases not matched to a gene. This CDR3 spans 14 amino acids. The CDR3 loop reads CASSAWDSTNEQFF. The CDR3 DNA follows: TGTGCCAGCTCAGCTTGGGACAGTACAAATGAGCAGTTCTTC. Based on the CDR3 plus reference TRBV18 and TRBJ2-1, the full variable domain is NAGVMQNPRHLVRRRGQEARLRCSPMKGHSHVYWYRQLPEEGLKFMVYLQKENIIDESGMPKERFSAEFPKEGPSILRIQQVVRGDSAAYFCASSAWDSTNEQFFGPGTRLTVL.

The chain joins TRBV20-1 to TRBJ1-5; 8 bases map to TRBD1. The V gene end was trimmed by 4 bases and the J gene end by 2 bases; junction bases not matched to a gene: 4. Per germline, CDR1 DFQATT and CDR2 SNEGSKA (reference sequence). This CDR3 has 14 amino acids. CDR3 in DNA: TGCAGTGCTAAGGACAGGGTTGGCAATCAGCCCCAGCATTTT. This encodes CSAKDRVGNQPQHF.

This clonotype showed up many times. The chain recombines TRBV5-5 with TRBJ1-5, with D perhaps TRBD1 (6 bases). The CDR3 runs 17 residues. Trimming removed 2 bases at V and 2 bases at J, with 17 bases between. CDR1 is SGHKS, CDR2 YYEKEE, per germline (reference sequence). In DNA form, the CDR3 reads TGTGCCAGCAGCTTTGGCCGGGGTGGGGGCGGCAATCAGCCCCAGCATTTT. Its translation is CASSFGRGGGGNQPQHF.

This clonotype was detected a few times. V usage is TRBV27 and J usage is TRBJ1-1; maybe TRBD1 (6 bases). With 2 bases removed from V and 3 bases from J, the gap between germline ends came to 16 bases. Germline CDR1 is MNHEY and CDR2 is SMNVEV (reference sequence). The CDR3 has 16 amino acids. The CDR3 loop reads CASSLGPGEVYTEAFF. CDR3 nucleotide sequence: TGTGCCAGCAGTTTAGGGCCAGGGGAGGTGTACACTGAAGCTTTCTTT.

This clonotype was detected many times. The chain carries TRBV5-1 and TRBJ1-2, with 7 bases fitting TRBD1. With 4 bases clipped from V and 3 bases from J, the junction kept 6 bases outside the gene matches. This CDR3 has 14 residues. Germline V gene sequence: CDR1 SGHRS, CDR2 YFSETQ. DNA of the CDR3: TGCGCCAGCAGCCTGACAGGGAGAGACTATGGCTACACCTTC. This encodes CASSLTGRDYGYTF. The full variable domain, completed using reference TRBV5-1 and TRBJ1-2, is KAGVTQTPRYLIKTRGQQVTLSCSPISGHRSVSWYQQTPGQGLQFLFEYFSETQRNKGNFPGRFSGRQFSNSRSEMNVSTLELGDSALYLCASSLTGRDYGYTFGSGTRLTVV.

In its sample, this clonotype was seen a few times. Here the CDR3 reads CASSSEPGVTDTQYF. CDR3 DNA: TGTGCCAGCAGCTCCGAGCCAGGGGTCACAGATACGCAGTATTTT. The chain links TRBV5-6 to TRBJ2-3, with D tentatively TRBD1 (6 bases). CDR1 is SGHDT and CDR2 is YYEEEE in the germline V gene. Trimming took 3 bases from V and 2 from J, leaving 13 bases between them. The CDR3 sequence is 15 residues long.

This chain joins TRBV4-2 and TRBJ2-5; 9 positions match TRBD2. The CDR3 consists of 18 residues. V trimming: 3 bases; J trimming: 4 bases; junction bases outside the gene matches: 15. Germline V CDR1 and CDR2: LGHNA, YNFKEQ. In nucleotides, the CDR3 is TGTGCCAGCAGCCAGAGCGGGACAGCGGGGGGATCGGGAGAGACCCAGTACTTC. Protein product: CASSQSGTAGGSGETQYF.

V is TRBV9 and J is TRBJ2-6; D gene unclear. The germline gives CDR1 SGDLS, CDR2 YYNGEE. This CDR3 is 16 amino acids long. The germline V and J ends were trimmed by 3 bases and 0 bases, with 10 bases remaining between them. The CDR3, as DNA: TGTGCCAGCAGCGCCCGACTGACCTCTGGGGCCAACGTCCTGACTTTC. This encodes CASSARLTSGANVLTF.

This clonotype has a count of ten or more. The chain joins TRBV7-2 to TRBJ2-2; D not resolved. The V and J ends lost 5 bases and 6 bases respectively, with 7 bases between them. Germline V gene sequence: CDR1 SGHTA, CDR2 FQGNSA. The CDR3 is 12 amino acids. The CDR3 coding sequence is TGTGCCAGCAGCCTCAACTCCGGGGAGCTGTTTTTT. Its translation: CASSLNSGELFF.

The chain carries TRBV11-2 and TRBJ2-1; tentative D call: TRBD2 (6 bases). The CDR3 runs 15 residues. V was trimmed by 1 base and J by 8 bases, leaving 15 bases between them. Germline loops: CDR1 SGHAT, CDR2 FQNNGV. The CDR3 loop reads CASSLVRGKWHEQFF. The CDR3 DNA is TGTGCCAGCAGCTTAGTTCGGGGGAAGTGGCATGAGCAGTTCTTC.